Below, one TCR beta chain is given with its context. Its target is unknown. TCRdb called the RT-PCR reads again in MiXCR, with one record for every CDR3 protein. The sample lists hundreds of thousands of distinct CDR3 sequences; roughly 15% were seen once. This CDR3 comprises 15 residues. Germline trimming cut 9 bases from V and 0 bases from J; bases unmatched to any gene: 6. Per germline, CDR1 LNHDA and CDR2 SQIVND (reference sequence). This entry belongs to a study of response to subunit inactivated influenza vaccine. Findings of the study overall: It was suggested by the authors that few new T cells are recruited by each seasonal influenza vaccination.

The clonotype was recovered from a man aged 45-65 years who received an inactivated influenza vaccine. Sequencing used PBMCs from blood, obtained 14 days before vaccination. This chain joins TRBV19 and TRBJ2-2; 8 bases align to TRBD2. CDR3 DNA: TGTGCCAGCGTCGGGGGGGGTACGAACACCGGGGAGCTGTTTTTT. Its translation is CASVGGGTNTGELFF.